The table lists the clone carrying this T cell receptor beta chain with a few counts. Its antigen remains unknown. MiXCR, run by TCRdb on the RT-PCR reads, gives a single entry per CDR3 protein. The data show about 780,000 distinct CDR3 sequences, with under 20% seen just once and roughly 11% held by the top ten. This record comes from a study of response to subunit inactivated influenza vaccine. Regarding the study as a whole: Only a handful of new T cells, the authors suggested, are recruited with each seasonal influenza vaccination.

J was trimmed by 6 bases and V by 0 bases; bases with no gene match: 9. The CDR3 contains 17 residues. Germline CDR1 and CDR2: SGHDT and YYEEEE. The sample in question was PBMCs from blood, obtained about 5 days after vaccination. The V and J genes are TRBV5-6 and TRBJ2-2, with 9 bases identical to TRBD1. The sequence was collected from a man aged 45-65 years who received an inactivated influenza vaccine. CDR3 region: CASSLDRGRVVSGELFF. For the CDR3, the DNA is TGTGCCAGCAGCTTGGACAGGGGGCGCGTTGTTTCCGGGGAGCTGTTTTTT. Together with reference TRBV5-6 and TRBJ2-2, the CDR3 gives the full variable domain: DAGVTQSPTHLIKTRGQQVTLRCSPKSGHDTVSWYQQALGQGPQFIFQYYEEEERQRGNFPDRFSGHQFPNYSSELNVNALLLGDSALYLCASSLDRGRVVSGELFFGEGSRLTVL.